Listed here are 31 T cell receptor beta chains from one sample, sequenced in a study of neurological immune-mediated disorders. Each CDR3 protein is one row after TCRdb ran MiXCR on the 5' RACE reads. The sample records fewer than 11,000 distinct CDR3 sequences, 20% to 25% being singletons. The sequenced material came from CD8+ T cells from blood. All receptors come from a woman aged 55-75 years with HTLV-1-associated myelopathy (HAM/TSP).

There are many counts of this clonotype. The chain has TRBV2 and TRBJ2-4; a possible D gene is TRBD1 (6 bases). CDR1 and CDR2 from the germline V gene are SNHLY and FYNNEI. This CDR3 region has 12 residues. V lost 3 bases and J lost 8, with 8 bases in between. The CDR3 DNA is TGTGCCAGCAGTGACAGGGGTCACATTCAGTACTTC. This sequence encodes CASSDRGHIQYF.

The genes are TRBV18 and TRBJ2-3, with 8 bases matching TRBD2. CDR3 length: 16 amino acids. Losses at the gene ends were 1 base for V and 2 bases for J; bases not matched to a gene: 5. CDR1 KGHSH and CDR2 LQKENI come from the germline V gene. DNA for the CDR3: TGTGCCAGCTCACCACAGGGACTAGGCCTCACAGATACGCAGTATTTT. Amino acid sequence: CASSPQGLGLTDTQYF.

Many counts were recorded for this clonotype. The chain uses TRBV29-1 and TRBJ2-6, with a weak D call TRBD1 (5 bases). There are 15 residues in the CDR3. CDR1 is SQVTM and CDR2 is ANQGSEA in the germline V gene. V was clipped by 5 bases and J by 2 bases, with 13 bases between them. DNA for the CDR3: TGCAGCGTTAGTGACAGCTTTCCTGGGGCCAACGTCCTGACTTTC. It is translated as CSVSDSFPGANVLTF.

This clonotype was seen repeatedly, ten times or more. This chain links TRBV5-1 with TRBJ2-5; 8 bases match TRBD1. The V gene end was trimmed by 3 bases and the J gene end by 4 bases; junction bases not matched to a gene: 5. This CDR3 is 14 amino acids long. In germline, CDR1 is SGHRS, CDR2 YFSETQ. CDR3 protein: CASSSQGAGETQYF. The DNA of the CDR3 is TGCGCCAGCAGCTCCCAGGGGGCTGGAGAGACCCAGTACTTC. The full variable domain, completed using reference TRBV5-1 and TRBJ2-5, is KAGVTQTPRYLIKTRGQQVTLSCSPISGHRSVSWYQQTPGQGLQFLFEYFSETQRNKGNFPGRFSGRQFSNSRSEMNVSTLELGDSALYLCASSSQGAGETQYFGPGTRLLVL.

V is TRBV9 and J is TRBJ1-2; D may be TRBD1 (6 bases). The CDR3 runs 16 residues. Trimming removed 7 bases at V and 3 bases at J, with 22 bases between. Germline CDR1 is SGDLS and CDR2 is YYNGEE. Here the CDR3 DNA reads TGTGCCAGCGTAGGACAAGCTCGGACAGCATACTATGGCTACACCTTC. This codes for CASVGQARTAYYGYTF.

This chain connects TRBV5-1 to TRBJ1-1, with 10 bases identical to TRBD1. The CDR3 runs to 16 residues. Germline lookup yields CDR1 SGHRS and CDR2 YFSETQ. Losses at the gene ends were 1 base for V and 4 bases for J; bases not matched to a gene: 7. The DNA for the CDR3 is TGCGCCAGCAGCTTGCAATCTGGGACAGGGGCCACTGAAGCTTTCTTT. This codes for CASSLQSGTGATEAFF.

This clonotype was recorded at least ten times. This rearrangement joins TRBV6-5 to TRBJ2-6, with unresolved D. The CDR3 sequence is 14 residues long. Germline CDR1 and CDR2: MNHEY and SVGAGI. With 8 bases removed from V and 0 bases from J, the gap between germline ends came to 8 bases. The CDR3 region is CASGFSSGANVLTF. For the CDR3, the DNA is TGTGCCAGCGGGTTCAGCTCTGGGGCCAACGTCCTGACTTTC.

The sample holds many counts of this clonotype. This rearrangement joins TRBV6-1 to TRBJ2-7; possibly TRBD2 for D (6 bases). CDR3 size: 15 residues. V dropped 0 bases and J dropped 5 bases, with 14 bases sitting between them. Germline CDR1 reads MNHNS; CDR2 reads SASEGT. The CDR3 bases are TGTGCCAGCAGTGAAGCGGGGACTGGGCTACACGAGCAGTACTTC. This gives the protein CASSEAGTGLHEQYF.

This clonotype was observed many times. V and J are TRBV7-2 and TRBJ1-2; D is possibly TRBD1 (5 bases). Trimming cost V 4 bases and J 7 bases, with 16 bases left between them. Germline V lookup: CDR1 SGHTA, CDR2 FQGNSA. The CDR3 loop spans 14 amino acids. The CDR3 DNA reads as TGTGCCAGCAGCTCCCTCAGGGAGATGAGTGGCTACACCTTC. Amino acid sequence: CASSSLREMSGYTF. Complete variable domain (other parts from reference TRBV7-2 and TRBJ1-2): GAGVSQSPSNKVTEKGKDVELRCDPISGHTALYWYRQSLGQGLEFLIYFQGNSAPDKSGLPSDRFSAERTGGSVSTLTIQRTQQEDSAVYLCASSSLREMSGYTFGSGTRLTVV.

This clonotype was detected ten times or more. The CDR3 coding sequence is TGTGCCAGCAGCTTAAGTAGCTCCTACGAGCAGTACTTC. It encodes CASSLSSSYEQYF. This chain joins TRBV7-9 and TRBJ2-7, with unresolved D. The V end was cut by 2 bases, the J end by 0 bases, with 5 bases between. CDR1 and CDR2 (germline): SEHNR, FQNEAQ (reference sequence). CDR3 length equals 13 residues.

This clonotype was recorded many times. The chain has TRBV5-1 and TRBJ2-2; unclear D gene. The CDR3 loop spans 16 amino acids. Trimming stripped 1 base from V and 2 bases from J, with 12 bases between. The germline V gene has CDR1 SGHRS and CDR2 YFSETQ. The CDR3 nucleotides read TGCGCCAGCAGCTTGATCCAGAACGCAAACACCGGGGAGCTGTTTTTT. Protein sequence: CASSLIQNANTGELFF.

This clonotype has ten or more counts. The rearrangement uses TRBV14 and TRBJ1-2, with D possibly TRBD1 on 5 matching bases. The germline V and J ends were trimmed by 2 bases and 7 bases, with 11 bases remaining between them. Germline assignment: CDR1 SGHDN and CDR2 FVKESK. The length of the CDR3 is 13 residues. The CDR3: CASSQTPGSGYTF. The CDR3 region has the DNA TGTGCCAGCAGCCAAACCCCAGGGTCTGGCTACACCTTC.

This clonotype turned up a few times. The CDR3 nucleotides read TGTGCCAGCAGTTTACGGCGATCGGAGACCCAGTACTTC. This encodes CASSLRRSETQYF. The gene calls are TRBV12-3 or TRBV12-4 and TRBJ2-5; D is unresolved. The CDR3 is made up of 13 amino acids. V lost 2 bases to trimming and J lost 5 bases, with 9 bases between them.

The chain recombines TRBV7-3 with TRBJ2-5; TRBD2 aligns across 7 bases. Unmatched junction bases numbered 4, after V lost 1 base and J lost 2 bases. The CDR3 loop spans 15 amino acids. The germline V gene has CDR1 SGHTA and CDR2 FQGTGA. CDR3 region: CASSLNSGGQETQYF. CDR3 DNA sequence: TGTGCCAGCAGCTTAAATTCGGGGGGTCAAGAGACCCAGTACTTC.

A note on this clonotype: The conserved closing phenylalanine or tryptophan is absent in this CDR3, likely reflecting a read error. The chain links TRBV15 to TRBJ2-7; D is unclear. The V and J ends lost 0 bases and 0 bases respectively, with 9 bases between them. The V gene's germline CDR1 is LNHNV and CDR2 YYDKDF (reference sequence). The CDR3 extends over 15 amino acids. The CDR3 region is CATSREGASSYEQYL. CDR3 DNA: TGTGCCACCAGCAGAGAAGGAGCCAGCTCCTACGAGCAGTACTTA.

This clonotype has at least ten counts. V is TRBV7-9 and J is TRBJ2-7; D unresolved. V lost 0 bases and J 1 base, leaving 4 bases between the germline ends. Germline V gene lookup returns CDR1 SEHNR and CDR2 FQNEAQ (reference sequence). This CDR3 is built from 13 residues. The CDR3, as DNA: TGTGCCAGCAGCTTAGCCAGATCCTACGAGCAGTACTTC. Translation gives CASSLARSYEQYF.

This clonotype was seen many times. In DNA, the CDR3 is TGCAGCGCTGTGGGAACCGGGGAGCTGTTTTTT. It yields the protein CSAVGTGELFF. The V call is TRBV29-1, the J call TRBJ2-2; no clear D. Germline V CDR1 and CDR2: SQVTM, ANQGSEA. V was pared by 7 bases and J by 5 bases, with 8 bases between. The CDR3 loop spans 11 amino acids.

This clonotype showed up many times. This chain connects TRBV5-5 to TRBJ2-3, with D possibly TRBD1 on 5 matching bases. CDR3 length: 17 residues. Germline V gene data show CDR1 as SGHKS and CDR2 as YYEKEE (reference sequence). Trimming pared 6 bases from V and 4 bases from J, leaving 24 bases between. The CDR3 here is CASNIRVAGIIPDTQYF. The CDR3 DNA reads TGTGCCAGCAATATAAGGGTGGCAGGGATCATCCCAGATACGCAGTATTTT.

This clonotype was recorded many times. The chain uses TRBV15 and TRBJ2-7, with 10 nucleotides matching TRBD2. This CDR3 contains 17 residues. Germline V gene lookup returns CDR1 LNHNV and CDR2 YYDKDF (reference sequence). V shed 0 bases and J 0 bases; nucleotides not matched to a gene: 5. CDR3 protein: CATSRELAGDRSYEQYF. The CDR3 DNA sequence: TGTGCCACCAGCAGAGAGCTAGCGGGGGATCGCTCCTACGAGCAGTACTTC.

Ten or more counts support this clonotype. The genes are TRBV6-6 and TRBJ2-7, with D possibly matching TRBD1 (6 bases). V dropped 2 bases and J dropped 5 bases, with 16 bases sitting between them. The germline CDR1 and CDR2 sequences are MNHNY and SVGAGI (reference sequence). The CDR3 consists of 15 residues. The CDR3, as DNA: TGTGCCAGCAGTTACCGTCCTGACAGGCCGCACGAGCAGTACTTC. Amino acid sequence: CASSYRPDRPHEQYF.

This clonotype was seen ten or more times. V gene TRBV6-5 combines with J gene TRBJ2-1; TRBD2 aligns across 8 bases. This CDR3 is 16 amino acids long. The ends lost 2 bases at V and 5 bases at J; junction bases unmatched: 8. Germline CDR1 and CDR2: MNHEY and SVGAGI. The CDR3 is CASSYPAGGVDNEQFF. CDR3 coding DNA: TGTGCCAGCAGTTACCCCGCCGGGGGGGTGGACAATGAGCAGTTCTTC.

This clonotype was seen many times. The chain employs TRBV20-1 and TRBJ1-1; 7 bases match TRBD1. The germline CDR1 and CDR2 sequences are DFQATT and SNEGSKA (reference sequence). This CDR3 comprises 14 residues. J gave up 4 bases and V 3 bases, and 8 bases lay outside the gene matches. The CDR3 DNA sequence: TGCAGTGCTAGGGGGACAGCCAGTGGCACTGAAGCTTTCTTT. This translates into CSARGTASGTEAFF.

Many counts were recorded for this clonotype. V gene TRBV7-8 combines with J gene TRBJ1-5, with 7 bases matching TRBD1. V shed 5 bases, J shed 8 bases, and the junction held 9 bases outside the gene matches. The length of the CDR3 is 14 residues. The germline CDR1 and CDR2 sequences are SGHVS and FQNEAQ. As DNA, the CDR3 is TGTGCCAGCAGCCTAAGCACAGGGGTGGAGCCCCAGCATTTT. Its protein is CASSLSTGVEPQHF.

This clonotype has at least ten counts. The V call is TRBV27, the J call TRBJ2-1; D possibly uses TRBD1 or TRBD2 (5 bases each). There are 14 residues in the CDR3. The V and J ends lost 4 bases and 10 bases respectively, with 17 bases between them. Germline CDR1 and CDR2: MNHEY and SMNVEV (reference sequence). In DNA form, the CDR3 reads TGTGCCAGCAGTTGGTCCGCCGGGACCAGGGAGCAGTTCTTC. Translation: CASSWSAGTREQFF.

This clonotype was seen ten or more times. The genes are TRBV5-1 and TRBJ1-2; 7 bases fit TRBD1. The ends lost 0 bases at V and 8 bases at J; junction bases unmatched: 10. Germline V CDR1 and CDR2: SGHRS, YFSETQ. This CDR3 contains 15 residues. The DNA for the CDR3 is TGCGCCAGCAGCTTGGCCCCGGGACAGTTGGTAGGCTACACCTTC. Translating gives CASSLAPGQLVGYTF.

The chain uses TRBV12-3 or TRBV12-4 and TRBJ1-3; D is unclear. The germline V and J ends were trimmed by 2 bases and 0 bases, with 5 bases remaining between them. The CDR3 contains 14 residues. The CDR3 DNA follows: TGTGCCAGCAGTTTATCGGGCTCTGGAAACACCATATATTTT. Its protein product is CASSLSGSGNTIYF.

The CDR3 spells CASSLDGRSSNYGYTF. The DNA for the CDR3 is TGCGCCAGCAGCTTGGATGGCAGATCCTCTAACTATGGCTACACCTTC. The chain recombines TRBV5-1 with TRBJ1-2; D gene unclear. CDR3 length: 16 amino acids. From germline, CDR1 is SGHRS and CDR2 YFSETQ. The V end lost 0 bases, the J end lost 0 bases, and 12 bases lay between the germline ends.

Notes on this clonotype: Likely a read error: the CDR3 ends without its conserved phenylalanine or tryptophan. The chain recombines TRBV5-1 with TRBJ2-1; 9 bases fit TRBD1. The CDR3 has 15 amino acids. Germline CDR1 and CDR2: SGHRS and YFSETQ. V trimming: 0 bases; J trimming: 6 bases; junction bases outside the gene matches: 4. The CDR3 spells CASSLEQGAANEQFL. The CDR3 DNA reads TGCGCCAGCAGCTTGGAACAGGGGGCGGCCAATGAGCAGTTCTTG.

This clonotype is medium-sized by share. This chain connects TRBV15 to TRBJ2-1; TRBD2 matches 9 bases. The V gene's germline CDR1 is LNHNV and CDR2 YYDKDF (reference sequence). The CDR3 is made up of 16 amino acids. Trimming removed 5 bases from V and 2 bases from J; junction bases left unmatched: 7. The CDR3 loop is CATSVKRGEPYNEQFF. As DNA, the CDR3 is TGTGCCACCAGCGTAAAGCGGGGGGAGCCCTACAATGAGCAGTTCTTC.

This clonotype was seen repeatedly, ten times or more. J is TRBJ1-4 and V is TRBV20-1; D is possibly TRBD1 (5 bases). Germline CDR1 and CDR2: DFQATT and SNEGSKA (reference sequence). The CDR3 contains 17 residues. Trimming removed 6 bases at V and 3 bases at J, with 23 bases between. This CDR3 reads CSARSFRDVEANEKLFF. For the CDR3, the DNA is TGCAGTGCGAGAAGTTTCAGGGATGTCGAAGCTAATGAAAAACTGTTTTTT.

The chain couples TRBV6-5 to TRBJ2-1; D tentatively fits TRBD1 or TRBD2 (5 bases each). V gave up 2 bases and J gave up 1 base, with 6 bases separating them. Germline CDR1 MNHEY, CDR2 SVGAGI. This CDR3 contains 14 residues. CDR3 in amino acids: CASSYEGSYNEQFF. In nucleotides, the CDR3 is TGTGCCAGCAGTTACGAGGGGTCCTACAATGAGCAGTTCTTC.